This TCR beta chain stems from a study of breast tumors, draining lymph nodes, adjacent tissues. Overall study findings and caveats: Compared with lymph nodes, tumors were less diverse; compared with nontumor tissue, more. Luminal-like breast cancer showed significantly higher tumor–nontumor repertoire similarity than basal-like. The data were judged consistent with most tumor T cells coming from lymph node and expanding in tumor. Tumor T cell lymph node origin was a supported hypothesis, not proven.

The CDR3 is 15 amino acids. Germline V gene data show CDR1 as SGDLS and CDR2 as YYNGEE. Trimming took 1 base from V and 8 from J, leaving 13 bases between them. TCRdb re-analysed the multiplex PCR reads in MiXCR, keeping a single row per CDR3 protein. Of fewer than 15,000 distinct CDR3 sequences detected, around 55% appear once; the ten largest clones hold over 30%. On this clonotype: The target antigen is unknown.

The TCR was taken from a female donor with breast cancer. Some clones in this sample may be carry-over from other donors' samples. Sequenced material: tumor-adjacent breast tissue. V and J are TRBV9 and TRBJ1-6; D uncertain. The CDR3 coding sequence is TGTGCCAGCAGCGTATCTGGGGATCTGGATTCACCCCTCCACTTT. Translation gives CASSVSGDLDSPLHF.